The rows below give T cell receptor beta chains drawn from one sample of a study of a mutant IDH1 vaccine in newly diagnosed glioma. Sequenced by immunoSEQ multiplex PCR; TCRdb stores in-frame clones only, minus some. The sample has around 55,000 clones; over 70% are singletons. Their specific antigens are unknown. The material sequenced was PBMCs, taken from a glioma patient whose treatment included an IDH1 peptide vaccine. These receptors were taken from a man between 35 and 55 years old with glioma. Both conserved end residues are part of each CDR3. A D gene is named only where the DNA matches it firmly. Clone size is given for some rows only: seen once, a few or many times, or a class if the clone is expanded.

d_gene: NA
abundance: NA
v_gene: TRBV5-5
j_gene: TRBJ2-7
CDR3aa: CASSTGQGHYEQYF
CDR3nt: TGTGCCAGCAGCACAGGACAAGGGCACTACGAGCAGTACTTC

d_gene: NA
abundance: NA
v_gene: TRBV5-6
j_gene: TRBJ2-7
CDR3aa: CASSFLGPGVDEQYF
CDR3nt: TGTGCCAGCAGCTTCTTGGGACCAGGGGTCGACGAGCAGTACTTC

d_gene: NA
abundance: NA
v_gene: TRBV7-9
j_gene: TRBJ1-5
CDR3aa: CASSDSRGPQHF
CDR3nt: TGTGCCAGCAGTGACTCACGGGGTCCCCAGCATTTT

d_gene: TRBD1
abundance: NA
v_gene: TRBV5-1
j_gene: TRBJ1-6
CDR3aa: CASSLLGQGPNSPLHF
CDR3nt: TGCGCCAGCAGCTTGTTGGGACAGGGGCCTAATTCACCCCTCCACTTT

d_gene: NA
abundance: NA
v_gene: TRBV21-1
j_gene: TRBJ1-1
CDR3aa: CASSKAKIGLANTEAFF
CDR3nt: TGTGCCAGCAGCAAAGCGAAAATAGGACTGGCGAACACTGAAGCTTTCTTT

d_gene: NA
abundance: NA
v_gene: TRBV4-2
j_gene: TRBJ2-5
CDR3aa: CASSHTPLSTGTQYF
CDR3nt: TGTGCCAGCAGCCATACCCCCCTGAGCACGGGGACCCAGTACTTC

d_gene: NA
abundance: NA
v_gene: TRBV6-5
j_gene: TRBJ2-1
CDR3aa: CASSYGGRIGQFF
CDR3nt: TGTGCCAGCAGTTACGGAGGGAGGATCGGGCAGTTCTTC

d_gene: NA
abundance: NA
v_gene: TRBV9
j_gene: TRBJ2-7
CDR3aa: CASSVGPDRWYEQYF
CDR3nt: TGTGCCAGCAGCGTAGGACCGGACCGGTGGTACGAGCAGTACTTC

d_gene: NA
abundance: few
v_gene: TRBV5-1
j_gene: TRBJ1-5
CDR3aa: CASSLEGGGFQPQHF
CDR3nt: TGCGCCAGCAGCTTGGAGGGGGGAGGATTTCAGCCCCAGCATTTT

d_gene: NA
abundance: NA
v_gene: TRBV10-3
j_gene: TRBJ1-6
CDR3aa: CAISESPGKADSPLHF
CDR3nt: TGTGCCATCAGTGAGTCCCCGGGGAAAGCGGATTCACCCCTCCACTTT

d_gene: TRBD1
abundance: NA
v_gene: TRBV7-9
j_gene: TRBJ2-7
CDR3aa: CASSLLDRPSYEQYF
CDR3nt: TGTGCCAGCAGCTTATTGGACAGGCCCTCCTACGAGCAGTACTTC

d_gene: NA
abundance: few
v_gene: TRBV9
j_gene: TRBJ2-3
CDR3aa: CASSVERTDTQYF
CDR3nt: TGTGCCAGCAGCGTAGAAAGGACAGATACGCAGTATTTT

d_gene: NA
abundance: NA
v_gene: TRBV7-9
j_gene: TRBJ1-1
CDR3aa: CASSLTGQRTEAFF
CDR3nt: TGTGCCAGCAGCTTAACTGGACAGCGCACTGAAGCTTTCTTT

d_gene: TRBD1
abundance: NA
v_gene: TRBV7-9
j_gene: TRBJ2-7
CDR3aa: CASSAATGGTSYEQYF
CDR3nt: TGTGCCAGCAGCGCTGCGACAGGGGGCACCTCCTACGAGCAGTACTTC

d_gene: NA
abundance: NA
v_gene: TRBV10-1
j_gene: TRBJ2-3
CDR3aa: CASSEGRETDTQYF
CDR3nt: TGCGCCAGCAGTGAAGGCAGGGAAACAGATACGCAGTATTTT

d_gene: TRBD1
abundance: once
v_gene: TRBV2
j_gene: TRBJ1-5
CDR3aa: CASIRDRVSNQPQHF
CDR3nt: TGTGCCAGCATCCGGGACAGGGTTAGCAATCAGCCCCAGCATTTT

d_gene: NA
abundance: NA
v_gene: TRBV19
j_gene: TRBJ1-5
CDR3aa: CASSIVRQDSNQPQHF
CDR3nt: TGTGCCAGTAGTATTGTTCGGCAGGATAGCAATCAGCCCCAGCATTTT

d_gene: NA
abundance: NA
v_gene: TRBV14
j_gene: TRBJ1-1
CDR3aa: CASSQDGRTEAFF
CDR3nt: TGTGCCAGCAGCCAAGATGGGCGGACTGAAGCTTTCTTT

d_gene: NA
abundance: NA
v_gene: TRBV21-1
j_gene: TRBJ2-2
CDR3aa: CASSRAGFLNTGELFF
CDR3nt: TGTGCCAGCAGCCGAGCGGGGTTCCTGAACACCGGGGAGCTGTTTTTT

d_gene: TRBD2
abundance: NA
v_gene: TRBV5-6
j_gene: TRBJ2-3
CDR3aa: CASSLRAGETDTQYF
CDR3nt: TGTGCCAGCAGCTTGAGGGCGGGGGAGACAGATACGCAGTATTTT

d_gene: TRBD1
abundance: NA
v_gene: TRBV5-6
j_gene: TRBJ2-7
CDR3aa: CASSWGQRSSYEQYF
CDR3nt: TGTGCCAGCAGCTGGGGACAGCGAAGCTCCTACGAGCAGTACTTC

d_gene: NA
abundance: NA
v_gene: TRBV6-6
j_gene: TRBJ2-7
CDR3aa: CASSYRPGARGGEQYF
CDR3nt: TGTGCCAGCAGTTACCGACCGGGGGCGCGGGGAGGCGAGCAGTACTTC

d_gene: NA
abundance: NA
v_gene: TRBV6-5
j_gene: TRBJ1-4
CDR3aa: CASSYSGTLDEKLFF
CDR3nt: TGTGCCAGCAGTTACTCGGGGACGTTAGATGAAAAACTGTTTTTT

d_gene: TRBD2
abundance: NA
v_gene: TRBV6-1
j_gene: TRBJ2-7
CDR3aa: CATFSGGSYEQYF
CDR3nt: TGTGCCACCTTCTCCGGGGGGTCCTACGAGCAGTACTTC

d_gene: NA
abundance: once
v_gene: TRBV6-1
j_gene: TRBJ2-1
CDR3aa: CALLRLSYNEQFF
CDR3nt: TGTGCCCTCCTTAGACTCTCCTACAATGAGCAGTTCTTC

d_gene: NA
abundance: NA
v_gene: TRBV5-5
j_gene: TRBJ2-7
CDR3aa: CASSLGGYEQYF
CDR3nt: TGTGCCAGCAGCTTGGGCGGCTACGAGCAGTACTTC